Listed here are 16 T cell receptor beta chains from one sample, sequenced in a study of T-cell reconstitution after alpha-beta-depleted transplantation in children. Researchers prepared the TCRbeta library using unique molecular identifiers, the study reports. TCRdb fed the PCR reads into MiXCR, producing one record per CDR3 protein. The data hold over 85,000 distinct CDR3 sequences, with around 5.9% observed a single time. The sample in question was PBMCs, mostly from graft donor cells, obtained 60 days after TCRalphabeta/CD19-depleted stem cell transplant. The receptor source for this set is a female patient aged 2-15 years who had a stem cell transplant for Fanconi anemia, so the T cells may come from the graft donor.

This clonotype was observed a handful of times. This chain connects TRBV20-1 to TRBJ2-1, with 12 bases identical to TRBD2. J gave up 7 bases and V 6 bases, and 10 bases lay outside the gene matches. CDR1 is DFQATT and CDR2 is SNEGSKA in the germline V gene (reference sequence). The CDR3 covers 15 residues. The CDR3 region has the DNA TGCAGTGCCCCCCCACTAGCGGGGGGAATAAATGAGCAGTTCTTC. It encodes CSAPPLAGGINEQFF.

The genes are TRBV7-6 and TRBJ1-1; D is undetermined. The CDR3 contains 13 residues. V was shortened by 4 bases and J by 2 bases, with 8 bases between the two germline ends. Germline lookup yields CDR1 SGHVS and CDR2 FNYEAQ. The CDR3 here is CASSWGSNTEAFF. In DNA, the CDR3 is TGTGCCAGCAGCTGGGGTAGTAACACTGAAGCTTTCTTT.

This clonotype was found a few times. The chain joins TRBV9 to TRBJ2-7; no firm D call. The length of the CDR3 is 13 residues. The V and J ends lost 4 bases and 5 bases respectively, with 13 bases between them. Germline CDR1 reads SGDLS; CDR2 reads YYNGEE. Here the CDR3 DNA reads TGTGCCAGCAGCTGGTTTCCTGGTAACGAGCAGTACTTC. Translated, it gives CASSWFPGNEQYF.

This clonotype was observed a few times. V is TRBV5-5 and J is TRBJ1-1, with 8 nucleotides matching TRBD1. The V and J ends lost 1 base and 1 base, in that order; junction bases with no gene match: 12. Germline CDR1 is SGHKS and CDR2 is YYEKEE (reference sequence). This CDR3 spans 18 amino acids. DNA for the CDR3: TGTGCCAGCAGCTTGTCAGGGGGCCCCTTCGGAGGGAACACTGAAGCTTTCTTT. Protein product: CASSLSGGPFGGNTEAFF.

This clonotype was recorded many times. CDR3: CSAQTDNYNEQFF. The CDR3 bases are TGCAGTGCTCAAACGGACAATTACAATGAGCAGTTCTTC. This chain connects TRBV20-1 to TRBJ2-1; maybe TRBD1 (5 bases). The CDR3 is 13 residues long. The germline V gene has CDR1 DFQATT and CDR2 SNEGSKA (reference sequence). V was shortened by 5 bases and J by 4 bases, with 12 bases between the two germline ends.

The sample holds a few counts of this clonotype. For the CDR3, the DNA is TGTGCCAGCAGTTACGTGGGTAGTAGGAGTGAGCAGTTCTTC. Residues: CASSYVGSRSEQFF. This rearrangement joins TRBV6-5 to TRBJ2-1, with D unclear. The CDR3 consists of 14 residues. The V end lost 2 bases, the J end lost 9 bases, and 14 bases lay between the germline ends. CDR1 MNHEY and CDR2 SVGAGI come from the germline V gene.

This clonotype appeared many times. CDR3 DNA sequence: TGTGCCGGGGGACCCAGGAGGGACAATGAGCAGTTCTTC. Protein sequence: CAGGPRRDNEQFF. The V and J genes are TRBV28 and TRBJ2-1; D possibly corresponds to TRBD2 (6 bases). The germline gives CDR1 MDHEN, CDR2 SYDVKM. The CDR3 runs 13 residues. Between the trimmed V and J ends, which lost 11 bases and 5 bases, there was a span of 16 bases.

This clonotype was counted many times. The rearrangement links TRBV28 to TRBJ2-4; possibly TRBD1 or TRBD2 for D (5 bases each). This CDR3 has 14 amino acids. Germline-derived CDR1 and CDR2 are MDHEN and SYDVKM. V lost 7 bases to trimming and J lost 4 bases, with 14 bases between them. CDR3 coding DNA: TGTGCCAGCACCCATAGGGACGGGAAAAACATTCAGTACTTC. It yields the protein CASTHRDGKNIQYF.

This clonotype came up many times. The rearrangement uses TRBV30 and TRBJ2-3, with D maybe TRBD1 (5 bases). CDR3 length equals 14 residues. The V gene lost 0 bases and the J gene lost 1 base, with 8 bases spanning the gap. Per the germline V gene, CDR1 is GTSNPN and CDR2 is SVGIG (reference sequence). DNA of the CDR3: TGTGCCTGGAGTGTCGGCAGGGGCACAGATACGCAGTATTTT. Its translation is CAWSVGRGTDTQYF.

There are many counts of this clonotype. The rearrangement joins TRBV12-3 or TRBV12-4 to TRBJ2-3; D may be TRBD1 (6 bases). The CDR3 totals 14 residues. V was cut by 7 bases and J by 8 bases, with 19 bases left in between. The CDR3 nucleotides are TGTGCCAGCACCCCAGGACCAGCAGGGGCTACGCAGTATTTT. Amino acid sequence: CASTPGPAGATQYF.

This clonotype was counted many times. The chain carries TRBV28 and TRBJ1-5, with D hard to call. V gave up 3 bases and J gave up 5 bases, with 11 bases separating them. This CDR3 comprises 14 residues. CDR1 and CDR2 (germline): MDHEN, SYDVKM. The CDR3 DNA reads as TGTGCCAGCAGTTTTCTATCGGCCCATCAGCCCCAGCATTTT. Protein: CASSFLSAHQPQHF.

This clonotype was observed at least ten times. V usage is TRBV20-1 and J usage is TRBJ2-1; 8 positions agree with TRBD2. Losses at the gene ends were 3 bases for V and 3 bases for J; bases not matched to a gene: 13. Per the germline V gene, CDR1 is DFQATT and CDR2 is SNEGSKA (reference sequence). This CDR3 is 17 amino acids long. CDR3 loop: CSARGLDLKTVYNEQFF. Here the CDR3 DNA reads TGCAGTGCTAGGGGACTAGATTTAAAGACAGTCTACAATGAGCAGTTCTTC.

At least ten counts were recorded for this clonotype. The rearrangement links TRBV29-1 to TRBJ2-5, with D tentatively TRBD2 (6 bases). V lost 8 bases and J lost 2, with 15 bases in between. There are 13 residues in the CDR3. Per the germline V gene, CDR1 is SQVTM and CDR2 is ANQGSEA. The CDR3 DNA follows: TGCAGCACGCCCGGGGGTTCTCAAGAGACCCAGTACTTC. Translation gives CSTPGGSQETQYF.

In its sample, this clonotype was seen many times. This CDR3 is CASSQALGGLLTDTQYF. In nucleotides, the CDR3 is TGTGCCAGCAGCCAAGCGCTCGGGGGGCTCCTCACAGATACGCAGTATTTT. This chain uses TRBV3-1 with TRBJ2-3, with D perhaps matching TRBD2 (7 bases). Per the germline V gene, CDR1 is LGHDT and CDR2 is YNNKEL (reference sequence). The CDR3 extends over 17 amino acids. Trimming cost V 1 base and J 2 bases, with 16 bases left between them.

This clonotype was observed many times. V usage is TRBV12-3 or TRBV12-4 and J usage is TRBJ2-5, with a tentative D call TRBD1 (6 bases). The CDR3 extends over 20 amino acids. V gave up 6 bases and J gave up 3 bases, with 32 bases separating them. CDR3 in amino acids: CASSLIAVGNGDRLKETQYF. The CDR3 DNA is TGTGCCAGCAGCCTCATAGCCGTAGGTAATGGCGACAGGCTAAAAGAGACCCAGTACTTC.

This clonotype was picked up a small number of times. This rearrangement joins TRBV20-1 to TRBJ1-5; maybe TRBD1 (5 bases). V lost 2 bases to trimming and J lost 5 bases, with 10 bases between them. Germline V lookup: CDR1 DFQATT, CDR2 SNEGSKA (reference sequence). This CDR3 is 13 amino acids long. CDR3 in amino acids: CSARWQGYQPQHF. CDR3 DNA: TGCAGTGCTAGATGGCAGGGATATCAGCCCCAGCATTTT.